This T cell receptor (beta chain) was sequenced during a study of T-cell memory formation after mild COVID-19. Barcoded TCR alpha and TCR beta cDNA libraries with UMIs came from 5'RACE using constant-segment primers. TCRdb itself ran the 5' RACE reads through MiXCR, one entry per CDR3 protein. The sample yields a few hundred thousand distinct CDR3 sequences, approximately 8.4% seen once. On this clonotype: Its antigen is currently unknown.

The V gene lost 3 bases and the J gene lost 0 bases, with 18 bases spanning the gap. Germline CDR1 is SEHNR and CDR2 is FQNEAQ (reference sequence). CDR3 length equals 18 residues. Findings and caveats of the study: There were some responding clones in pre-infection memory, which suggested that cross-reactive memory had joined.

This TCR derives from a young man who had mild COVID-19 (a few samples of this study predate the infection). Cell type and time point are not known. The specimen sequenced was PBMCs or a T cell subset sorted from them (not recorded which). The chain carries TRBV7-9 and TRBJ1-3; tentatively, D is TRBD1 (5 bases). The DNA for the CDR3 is TGTGCCAGCAGCTTCGGAAGGCTGACAGTCCCCTCTGGAAACACCATATATTTT. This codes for CASSFGRLTVPSGNTIYF.